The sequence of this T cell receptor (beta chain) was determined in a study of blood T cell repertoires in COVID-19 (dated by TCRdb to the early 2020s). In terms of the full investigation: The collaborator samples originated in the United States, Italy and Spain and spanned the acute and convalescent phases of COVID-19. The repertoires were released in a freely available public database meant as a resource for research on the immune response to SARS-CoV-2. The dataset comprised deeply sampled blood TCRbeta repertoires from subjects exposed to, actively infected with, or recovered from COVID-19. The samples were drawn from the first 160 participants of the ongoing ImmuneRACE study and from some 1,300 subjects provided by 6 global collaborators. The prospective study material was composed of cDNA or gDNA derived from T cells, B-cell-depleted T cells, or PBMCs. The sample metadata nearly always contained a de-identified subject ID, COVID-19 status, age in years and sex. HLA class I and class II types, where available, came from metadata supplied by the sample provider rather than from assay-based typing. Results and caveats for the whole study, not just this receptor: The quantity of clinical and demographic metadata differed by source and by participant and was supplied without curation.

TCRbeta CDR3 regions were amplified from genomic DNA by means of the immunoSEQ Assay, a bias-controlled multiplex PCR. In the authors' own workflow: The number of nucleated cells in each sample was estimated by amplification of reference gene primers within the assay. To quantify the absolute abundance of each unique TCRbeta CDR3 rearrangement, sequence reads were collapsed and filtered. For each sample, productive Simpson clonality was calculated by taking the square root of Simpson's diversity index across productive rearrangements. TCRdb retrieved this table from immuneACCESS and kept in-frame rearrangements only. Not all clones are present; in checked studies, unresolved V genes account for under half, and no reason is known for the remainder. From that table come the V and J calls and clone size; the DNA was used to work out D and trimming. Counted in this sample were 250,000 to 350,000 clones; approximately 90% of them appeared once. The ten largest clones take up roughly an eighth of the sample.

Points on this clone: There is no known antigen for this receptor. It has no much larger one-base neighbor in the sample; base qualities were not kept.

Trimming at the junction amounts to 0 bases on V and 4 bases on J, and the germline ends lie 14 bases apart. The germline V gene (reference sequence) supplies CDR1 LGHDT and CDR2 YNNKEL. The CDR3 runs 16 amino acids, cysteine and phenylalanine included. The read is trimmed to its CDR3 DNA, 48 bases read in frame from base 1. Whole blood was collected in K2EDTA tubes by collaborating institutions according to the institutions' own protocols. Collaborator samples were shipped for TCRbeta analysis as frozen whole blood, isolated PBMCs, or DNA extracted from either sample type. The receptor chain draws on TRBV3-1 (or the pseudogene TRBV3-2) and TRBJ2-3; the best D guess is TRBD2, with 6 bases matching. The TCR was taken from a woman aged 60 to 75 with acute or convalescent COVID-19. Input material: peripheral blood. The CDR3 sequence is CASSQDWASVSDTQYF. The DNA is TGTGCCAGCAGCCAAGATTGGGCTAGCGTGTCAGATACGCAGTATTTT.